The rows below give T cell receptor beta chains drawn from one sample of a study of blood T cell repertoires in COVID-19. Only in-frame clones appear in the TCRdb table, and some are missing; sequencing was by immunoSEQ multiplex PCR. This sample yields a few hundred thousand clones, of which approximately 87% are seen a single time; around 2% belongs to the top ten. The sequenced material came from PBMCs or T cells enriched from blood (not recorded which). The receptors originated from a man between 35 and 55 years old in a cohort exposed to, infected with or recovered from COVID-19 (not recorded which). The CDR3 runs from the conserved cysteine through the conserved F or W. D genes are given only for firm matches. Size is omitted from some rows. Given values are once, few, many or a class for expanded clones.

CDR3nt | CDR3aa | abundance | v_gene | d_gene | j_gene
TGTGCCAGCAGTTGGACTAGCGGATCCTACGAGCAGTACTTC | CASSWTSGSYEQYF | NA | TRBV7-2 | TRBD2 | TRBJ2-7
TGTGCCAGCAGCTTAGTGTCGGACAAGTGGAGCTACGAGCAGTACTTC | CASSLVSDKWSYEQYF | NA | TRBV7-8 | NA | TRBJ2-7
TGTGCCAGCAGCAACAGGGTTGGCTACACCTTC | CASSNRVGYTF | once | TRBV5-4 | NA | TRBJ1-2
TGTGCCAGCAGTGAAGCGAGGAGGGGGGGGCAGAATGGCTACACCTTC | CASSEARRGGQNGYTF | NA | TRBV2 | NA | TRBJ1-2
TGTGCCAGCGACAGGAGTTACGCTGCAACTAATGAAAAACTGTTTTTT | CASDRSYAATNEKLFF | once | TRBV19 | NA | TRBJ1-4
TGTGCCATCACCCCGCGGGACAGTAGCAATCAGCCCCAGCATTTT | CAITPRDSSNQPQHF | NA | TRBV10-3 | TRBD1 | TRBJ1-5
TGTGCCACCAGGAGACAGGGCGACACTGAAGCTTTCTTT | CATRRQGDTEAFF | NA | TRBV15 | TRBD1 | TRBJ1-1
TGTGCCAGCAGCCAAGGATTGGAGGGTTCCTATAATTCACCCCTCCACTTT | CASSQGLEGSYNSPLHF | NA | TRBV3-1/TRBV3-2 | NA | TRBJ1-6
TGTGCCAGCAGCGCCCGACAGGGATCCTCACCCCTCCACTTT | CASSARQGSSPLHF | once | TRBV9 | TRBD1 | TRBJ1-6
TGTGCCAGTAGTATACGGAGCTCCTATAATTCACCCCTCCACTTT | CASSIRSSYNSPLHF | NA | TRBV19 | NA | TRBJ1-6
TGTGCCATCAGCGGGGATAGCAATCAGCCCCAGCATTTT | CAISGDSNQPQHF | NA | TRBV10-3 | NA | TRBJ1-5
TGTGCCTGGAGTGTAGGGTCAGGGGGTACCGGGGAGCTGTTTTTT | CAWSVGSGGTGELFF | NA | TRBV30 | TRBD1 | TRBJ2-2
TGTGCCAGCAGCGGCGAGCGCGGTCAGCCCCAGCATTTT | CASSGERGQPQHF | many | TRBV12-1 | NA | TRBJ1-5
TGTGCCAGCTCACCACCGACCAAAACCGGGACTACAAAACAAGAGACCCAGTACTTC | CASSPPTKTGTTKQETQYF | once | TRBV18 | TRBD2 | TRBJ2-5
TGTGCCAGCTCAGACCGTCGGACAGGGGGCGGCGAGACCCAGTACTTC | CASSDRRTGGGETQYF | NA | TRBV18 | TRBD1 | TRBJ2-5
TGTGCCAGCAGTTTTGGGGGACAGGGGGGATCCTCTGGGGCCAACGTCCTGACTTTC | CASSFGGQGGSSGANVLTF | NA | TRBV27 | TRBD1 | TRBJ2-6
TGTGCCAGCGCGGTCCAGGGCTCAGATACGCAGTATTTT | CASAVQGSDTQYF | NA | TRBV27 | NA | TRBJ2-3